The 15 T cell receptor beta chains given below trace back to one sample, sequenced in a study of blood T cell repertoires in COVID-19. The table came from immunoSEQ multiplex PCR; TCRdb's copy has only in-frame clones and leaves some out. The sample yields 130,000 or so clones, approximately 88% seen once. Sequencing was done on a sample of peripheral blood. The receptors originated from a man in his sixties with active or convalescent COVID-19.

The chain recombines TRBV4-1 with TRBJ1-2; TRBD1 aligns across 9 bases. This CDR3 contains 15 residues. V shed 4 bases and J 4 bases; nucleotides not matched to a gene: 7. Germline V CDR1 and CDR2: MGHRA, YSYEKL. CDR3 nucleotide sequence: TGCGCCAGCAGCCTACAGACAGGGGGTCCCTATGGCTACACCTTC. Translation: CASSLQTGGPYGYTF.

This CDR3 reads CASSVGGQGPRTIYF. The CDR3 bases are TGTGCCAGCAGCGTAGGAGGGCAGGGGCCGCGGACCATATATTTT. The rearrangement uses TRBV9 and TRBJ1-3; perhaps TRBD1 as D (6 bases). V lost 0 bases and J 10 bases, leaving 17 bases between the germline ends. Per the germline V gene, CDR1 is SGDLS and CDR2 is YYNGEE. The CDR3 contains 15 residues.

CDR3 nucleotide sequence: TGTGCCAGCAGTCCGGCGGCGGGGTGGTTCACTGAAGCTTTCTTT. Translation gives CASSPAAGWFTEAFF. This chain joins TRBV27 and TRBJ1-1; D is ambiguous. Looked up from germline, CDR1 is MNHEY and CDR2 is SMNVEV (reference sequence). V lost 5 bases and J lost 4, with 17 bases in between. CDR3 length equals 15 residues.

The V and J genes are TRBV7-2 and TRBJ2-2, with a possible D match to TRBD1 (6 bases). From germline, CDR1 is SGHTA and CDR2 FQGNSA. The CDR3 extends over 15 amino acids. V lost 0 bases to trimming and J lost 4 bases, with 9 bases between them. The CDR3 bases are TGTGCCAGCAGCTTAGCTTGGACAGCCACCGGGGAGCTGTTTTTT. It codes for CASSLAWTATGELFF.

CDR3 loop: CATSDSHPTKYEQYF. CDR3 DNA sequence: TGTGCCACCAGTGATTCTCACCCTACGAAATACGAGCAGTACTTC. V gene TRBV24-1 combines with J gene TRBJ2-7; no clear D gene. The V gene lost 2 bases and the J gene lost 4 bases, with 14 bases spanning the gap. The CDR3 extends over 15 amino acids. Germline values: CDR1 KGHDR, CDR2 SFDVKD.

The gene calls are TRBV2 and TRBJ2-7; 8 bases line up with TRBD1. CDR3 length equals 14 residues. With 5 bases clipped from V and 3 bases from J, the junction kept 6 bases outside the gene matches. The V gene's germline CDR1 is SNHLY and CDR2 FYNNEI. This CDR3 is CASSINGQGYEQYF. CDR3 bases: TGTGCCAGCAGTATAAATGGACAGGGCTACGAGCAGTACTTC.

The chain couples TRBV24-1 to TRBJ2-7; TRBD2 aligns across 9 bases. This CDR3 region has 16 residues. CDR1 is KGHDR, CDR2 SFDVKD, per germline. J lost 3 bases, V lost 3 bases, and 8 bases had no gene match. The CDR3 loop reads CATSDRSSGALYEQYF. CDR3 nucleotide sequence: TGTGCCACCAGTGATCGCTCTAGCGGGGCCCTCTACGAGCAGTACTTC.

CDR3 sequence reads: CASSLSTAYEQYF. CDR3 in DNA: TGCGCCAGCAGCTTGTCTACCGCCTACGAGCAGTACTTC. The chain couples TRBV5-1 to TRBJ2-7; no reliable D call. Deletions cut 1 base from V and 2 bases from J, with 7 bases between. This CDR3 has 13 residues. The V gene's germline CDR1 is SGHRS and CDR2 YFSETQ.

This clone was recorded once. The chain recombines TRBV6-5 with TRBJ1-1, with D possibly TRBD1 on 6 matching bases. The V end lost 5 bases, the J end lost 2 bases, and 15 bases lay between the germline ends. In germline, CDR1 is MNHEY, CDR2 SVGAGI. CDR3 length: 15 residues. The CDR3 DNA is TGTGCCAGCAGTCTAACCGGGACACTTAACACTGAAGCTTTCTTT. It is translated as CASSLTGTLNTEAFF.

The count of this clone is one. The chain carries TRBV4-1 and TRBJ2-1; 8 bases align to TRBD2. V was pared by 0 bases and J by 9 bases, with 16 bases of the junction left unmatched. Germline V gives CDR1 MGHRA, CDR2 YSYEKL. The CDR3 is 18 amino acids. CDR3 residues: CASSQDATGGLGPGEQFF. The CDR3 region has the DNA TGCGCCAGCAGCCAAGATGCAACGGGAGGGTTGGGCCCGGGTGAGCAGTTCTTC.

This clone came up a few times. The chain joins TRBV7-9 to TRBJ1-5; 7 bases agree with TRBD1. V lost 4 bases to trimming and J lost 4 bases; unmatched junction nucleotides: 7. Germline V lookup: CDR1 SEHNR, CDR2 FQNEAQ (reference sequence). The CDR3 has 15 residues. CDR3 region: CASSSTTGLNQPQHF. In DNA form, the CDR3 reads TGTGCCAGCAGCTCGACGACAGGGCTGAATCAGCCCCAGCATTTT.

The J gene is TRBJ2-2, the V gene TRBV9; 8 bases map to TRBD2. CDR3 length equals 18 residues. V was clipped by 4 bases and J by 0 bases; unmatched bases: 11. Germline CDR1 SGDLS, CDR2 YYNGEE. CDR3: CASSPRGSGSANTGELFF. In DNA, the CDR3 is TGTGCCAGCAGCCCAAGGGGAAGCGGGAGTGCGAACACCGGGGAGCTGTTTTTT.

The J gene is TRBJ2-3, the V gene TRBV30; TRBD2 matches at 7 bases. CDR3 size: 15 residues. After removal of 0 bases from V and 8 bases from J, the junction contained 11 bases not matched to a gene. Germline assignment: CDR1 GTSNPN and CDR2 SVGIG (reference sequence). CDR3 region: CAWSVSTSDFGTQYF. CDR3 nucleotide sequence: TGTGCCTGGAGTGTATCAACTAGCGATTTCGGTACGCAGTATTTT.

The chain has TRBV19 and TRBJ2-3, with 8 bases fitting TRBD2. The CDR3 is 15 residues long. V shed 3 bases, J shed 2 bases, and the junction held 4 bases outside the gene matches. Germline V gives CDR1 LNHDA, CDR2 SQIVND (reference sequence). The CDR3 reads CASSIDGGDTDTQYF. CDR3 bases: TGTGCCAGTAGTATTGACGGGGGGGACACAGATACGCAGTATTTT.

This rearrangement joins TRBV4-1 to TRBJ2-1; TRBD2 matches at 11 bases. V dropped 3 bases and J dropped 4; count of bases not matched to a gene: 2. Germline values: CDR1 MGHRA, CDR2 YSYEKL. The CDR3 is 15 amino acids. CDR3 DNA sequence: TGCGCCAGCAGCCATACTAGCGGGGGTTACAATGAGCAGTTCTTC. It translates to CASSHTSGGYNEQFF.